The sequence of this TCR beta chain was determined in a study of T cells in women clearing cervical HPV infection. Across the whole study: Donors had HPV16-related CIN3 or worse; 2 had invasive cancer.

Study conclusions and caveats: CIN3+ cases had significantly higher TCR richness than controls; evenness did not differ. Controls had more TRBV6-7 (0.16%) than cases (approximately 0.11%). A classifier using richness and V gene abundances reached an AUC of 0.83.

Generated by immunoSEQ multiplex PCR, the TCRdb table keeps only in-frame clones and is missing some. This sample's clone table lists tens of thousands of clones. To note about this clone: Its antigen remains unknown. The read is 3 residues too short to cover the CDR3 end, so that end is filled in from the germline J gene.

The V end lost 8 bases, the J end lost 3 bases, and 20 bases lay between the germline ends. Germline CDR1 DFQATT, CDR2 SNEGSKA (reference sequence). The CDR3 runs 15 residues. The chain is built from TRBV20-1 and TRBJ1-5; TRBD1 might be the D (6 bases). The sequenced sample was blood buffy coat. The TCR comes from a woman aged 18 to 75 with a cervical HPV16 infection that either progressed to CIN3+ or cleared (not recorded which). The CDR3 spells CSLPGAGAINQPQHF. The part of the CDR3 DNA that was read is TGCAGTCTCCCCGGGGCAGGGGCCATCAATCAGCCC.